This T cell receptor beta chain was recovered during a study of blood T cell repertoires in COVID-19. Overall study: COVID-19 samples, acute and convalescent, were from the United States, Italy and Spain. The cDNA or gDNA used as material had been derived from T cells, B-cell-depleted T cells, or PBMCs.

Methods used by the authors: Researchers report that nucleated cell counts were estimated from reference gene primer amplification. The table came from immunoSEQ multiplex PCR; TCRdb's copy has only in-frame clones and leaves some out. V and J calls plus clone size are reproduced from that table; the DNA served to infer D and trimming. The repertoire holds approximately 170,000 clones, with roughly nine tenths as singletons. Seattle-derived patients entered the study during active infection and were followed longitudinally. Germline-derived CDR1 and CDR2 are KGHDR and SFDVKD. Trimming at V came to 6 bases and at J to 2 bases, leaving 5 bases not matched to a gene. The CDR3 is 14 residues long.

The chain is built from TRBV24-1 and TRBJ2-7; 8 bases agree with TRBD2. This sequence was found in a woman aged 55-70 years with COVID-19, enrolled during active disease. Sequenced: peripheral blood. CDR3: CATSRSGGTYEQYF. CDR3 in DNA: TGTGCCACCAGTCGAAGCGGGGGTACCTACGAGCAGTACTTC.